This T cell receptor (beta chain) is drawn from a study of blood T cell repertoires in COVID-19. Study at large: COVID-19 samples collected from the United States, Italy and Spain covered acute and convalescent phases.

Germline CDR1 and CDR2: SGHTA and FQGNSA. The CDR3 runs 14 residues. The ends were cut back, 1 base at V and 1 base at J, with 7 bases in the middle. Original handling: Reference gene primer amplification in the assay estimated nucleated cell counts. Profiling relied on immunoSEQ multiplex PCR, and the TCRdb table lists in-frame clones only, not all of them. V and J calls and clone size follow that table, whereas D and trimming were derived from the DNA. The sample contains tens of thousands of clones, 80% to 90% of which appear only once. What was sequenced was peripheral blood. This TCR came from a woman aged 60 to 75 with acute or convalescent COVID-19. This chain links TRBV7-2 with TRBJ1-1; the D is unclear. CDR3 loop: CASSLGFRNTEAFF. The CDR3 DNA is TGTGCCAGCAGCTTAGGTTTTAGGAACACTGAAGCTTTCTTT.